This TCR beta chain came from a study of shared clonotypes between healthy human individuals. Sequencing used immunoSEQ multiplex PCR; TCRdb keeps in-frame clones, though not all of them. The sample carries 550,000 to 700,000 clones, more than 70% recorded once. The TCR sequence derives from a woman aged 25 to 39 in good health. Sequencing was carried out using memory CD4+ T cells sorted from blood. Specified subset: CD45RA-negative fraction.

CDR3 coding DNA: TGTGCCAGCAGTGGACAGGGGGCTCTAAACACCGGGGAGCTGTTTTTT. Translation: CASSGQGALNTGELFF. The gene calls are TRBV6-1 and TRBJ2-2, with TRBD1 identical over 10 bases. The CDR3 consists of 16 residues. In germline, CDR1 is MNHNS, CDR2 SASEGT. J lost 2 bases, V lost 4 bases, and 4 bases had no gene match.